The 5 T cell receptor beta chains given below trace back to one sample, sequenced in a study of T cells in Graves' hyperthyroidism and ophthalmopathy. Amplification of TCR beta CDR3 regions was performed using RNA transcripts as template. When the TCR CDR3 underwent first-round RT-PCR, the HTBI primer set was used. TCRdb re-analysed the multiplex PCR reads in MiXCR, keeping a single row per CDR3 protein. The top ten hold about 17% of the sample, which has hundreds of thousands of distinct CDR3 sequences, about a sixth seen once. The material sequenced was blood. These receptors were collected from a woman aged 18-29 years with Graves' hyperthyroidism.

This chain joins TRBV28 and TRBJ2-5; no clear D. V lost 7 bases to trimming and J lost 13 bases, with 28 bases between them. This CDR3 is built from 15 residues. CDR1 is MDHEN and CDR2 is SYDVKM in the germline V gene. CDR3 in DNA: TGTGCCAGCACCCCCGGTGGCTCCACAAGACATAGGTGGTACTTC. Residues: CASTPGGSTRHRWYF.

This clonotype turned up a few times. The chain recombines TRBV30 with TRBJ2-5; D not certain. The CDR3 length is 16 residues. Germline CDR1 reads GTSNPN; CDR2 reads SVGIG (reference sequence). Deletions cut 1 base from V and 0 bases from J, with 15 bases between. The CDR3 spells CAWSATLTWYQETQYF. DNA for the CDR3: TGTGCCTGGAGTGCCACACTAACTTGGTACCAAGAGACCCAGTACTTC.

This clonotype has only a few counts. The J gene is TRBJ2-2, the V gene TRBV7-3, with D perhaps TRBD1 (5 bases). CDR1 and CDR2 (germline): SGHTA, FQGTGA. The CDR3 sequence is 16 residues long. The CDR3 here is CAAHTRREERSGELFF. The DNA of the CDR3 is TGTGCGGCGCACACCCGCAGGGAAGAGAGGTCCGGGGAGCTGTTTTTT.

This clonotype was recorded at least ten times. The CDR3 reads CSARDREGWNTEAFF. CDR3 coding DNA: TGCAGTGCTAGAGATCGGGAGGGTTGGAACACTGAAGCTTTCTTT. This chain uses TRBV20-1 with TRBJ1-1; D unresolved. Germline V gene lookup returns CDR1 DFQATT and CDR2 SNEGSKA (reference sequence). The V end lost 0 bases, the J end lost 1 base, and 12 bases lay between the germline ends. This CDR3 contains 15 residues.

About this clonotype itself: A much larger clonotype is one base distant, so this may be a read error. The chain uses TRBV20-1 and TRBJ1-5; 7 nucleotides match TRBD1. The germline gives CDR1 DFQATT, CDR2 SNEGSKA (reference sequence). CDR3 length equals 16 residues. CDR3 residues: CSARGVGVGGNQPLHF. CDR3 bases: TGCAGTGCTAGAGGGGTCGGGGTAGGGGGCAATCAGCCCCTGCATTTT.